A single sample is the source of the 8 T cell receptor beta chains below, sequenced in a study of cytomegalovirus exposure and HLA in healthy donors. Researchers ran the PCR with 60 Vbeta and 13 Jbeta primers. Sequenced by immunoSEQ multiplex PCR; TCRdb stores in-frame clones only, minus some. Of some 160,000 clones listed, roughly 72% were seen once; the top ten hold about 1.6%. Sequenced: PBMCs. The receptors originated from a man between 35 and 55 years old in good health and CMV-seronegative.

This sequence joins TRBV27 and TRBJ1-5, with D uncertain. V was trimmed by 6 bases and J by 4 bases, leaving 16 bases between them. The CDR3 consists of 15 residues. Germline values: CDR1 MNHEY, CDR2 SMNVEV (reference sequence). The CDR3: CASRSELGRNQPQHF. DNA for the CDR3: TGTGCCAGCAGGTCCGAGTTGGGCAGGAATCAGCCCCAGCATTTT.

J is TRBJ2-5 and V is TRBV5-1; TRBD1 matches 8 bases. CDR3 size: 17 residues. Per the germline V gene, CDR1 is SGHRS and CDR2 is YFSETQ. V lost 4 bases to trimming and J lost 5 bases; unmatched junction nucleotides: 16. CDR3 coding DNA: TGCGCCAGCAGCCTATACCCCCTGGGACAGGATGGGGAGACCCAGTACTTC. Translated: CASSLYPLGQDGETQYF. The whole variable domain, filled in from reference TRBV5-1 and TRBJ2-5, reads KAGVTQTPRYLIKTRGQQVTLSCSPISGHRSVSWYQQTPGQGLQFLFEYFSETQRNKGNFPGRFSGRQFSNSRSEMNVSTLELGDSALYLCASSLYPLGQDGETQYFGPGTRLLVL.

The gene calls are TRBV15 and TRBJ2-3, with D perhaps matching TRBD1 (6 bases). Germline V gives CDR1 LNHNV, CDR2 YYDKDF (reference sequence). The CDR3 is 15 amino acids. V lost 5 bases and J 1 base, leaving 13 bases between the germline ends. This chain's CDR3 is CATSARGIGTDTQYF. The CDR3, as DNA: TGTGCCACCAGCGCCAGGGGAATAGGCACAGATACGCAGTATTTT.

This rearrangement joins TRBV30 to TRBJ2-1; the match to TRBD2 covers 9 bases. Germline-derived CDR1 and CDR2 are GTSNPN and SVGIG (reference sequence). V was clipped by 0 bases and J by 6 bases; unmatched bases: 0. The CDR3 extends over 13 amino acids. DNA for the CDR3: TGTGCCTGGAGTGTGGGACTAGCCAATGAGCAGTTCTTC. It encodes CAWSVGLANEQFF.

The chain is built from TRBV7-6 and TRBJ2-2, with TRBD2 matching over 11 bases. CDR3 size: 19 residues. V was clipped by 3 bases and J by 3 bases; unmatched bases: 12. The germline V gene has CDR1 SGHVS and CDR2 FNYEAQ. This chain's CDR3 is CASSFLLTSGSFDTGELFF. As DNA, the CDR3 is TGTGCCAGCAGCTTCCTTCTAACTAGCGGGAGTTTCGACACCGGGGAGCTGTTTTTT.

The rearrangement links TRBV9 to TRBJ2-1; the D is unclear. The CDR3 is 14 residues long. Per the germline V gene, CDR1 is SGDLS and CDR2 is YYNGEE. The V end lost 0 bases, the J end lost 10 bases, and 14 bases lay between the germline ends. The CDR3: CASSVAPATREQFF. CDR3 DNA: TGTGCCAGCAGCGTAGCTCCCGCCACCAGGGAGCAGTTCTTC.

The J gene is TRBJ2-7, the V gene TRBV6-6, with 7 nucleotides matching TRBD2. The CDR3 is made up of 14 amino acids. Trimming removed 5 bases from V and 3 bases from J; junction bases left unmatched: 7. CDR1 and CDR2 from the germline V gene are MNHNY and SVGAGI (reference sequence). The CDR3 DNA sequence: TGTGCCAGCAGTCCTCGGGCGGGAGTCTACGAGCAGTACGTC. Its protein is CASSPRAGVYEQYV.

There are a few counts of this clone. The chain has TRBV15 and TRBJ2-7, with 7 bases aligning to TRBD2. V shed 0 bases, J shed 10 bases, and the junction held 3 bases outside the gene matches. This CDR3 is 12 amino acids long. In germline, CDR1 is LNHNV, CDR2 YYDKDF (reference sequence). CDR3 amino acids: CATSRDGGEQYV. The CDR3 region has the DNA TGTGCCACCAGCAGAGATGGGGGGGAACAGTACGTC.